A single sample is the source of the 6 T cell receptor beta chains below, sequenced in a study of cytomegalovirus exposure and HLA in healthy donors listed by TCRdb under 2017. Library preparation was by the immunoSEQ multiplex PCR assay. A mixture of 60 forward primers for TCR Vbeta segments and 13 reverse primers for TCR Jbeta segments was used in the multiplex PCR. The source is immuneACCESS, and TCRdb retained only in-frame sequences with V and J called. Part of the clones is not carried over; for the studies checked, unresolved V genes explain less than half of this, and the remainder is unexplained. This sample lists 150,000 to 200,000 clones; about 9% were detected once. The ten largest clones add up to roughly 1.4% of the sample. The specimen was PBMCs. The receptors stem from a woman aged 25 to 45 in good health and CMV-seropositive.

This clone is a singleton in its sample. This chain joins TRBV19 and TRBJ2-1; 14 bases align to TRBD2. The trim removed 6 bases at V and 10 bases at J, leaving 5 bases unmatched. This CDR3 has 14 residues. Germline assignment: CDR1 LNHDA and CDR2 SQIVND (reference sequence). CDR3 nucleotide sequence: TGTGCCAGTAGGACTAGCGGGAGGGCTTGGGAGCAGTTCTTC. Its translation is CASRTSGRAWEQFF.

The chain combines TRBV14 with TRBJ2-3; weak D call: TRBD1 (5 bases). V was clipped by 4 bases and J by 4 bases, with 12 bases between them. The CDR3 is 14 residues long. The V gene's germline CDR1 is SGHDN and CDR2 FVKESK. The CDR3 nucleotides are TGTGCCAGCAGCCCTACAGGATTGGCAGATACGCAGTATTTT. Its translation is CASSPTGLADTQYF.

This sequence joins TRBV18 and TRBJ2-2, with a possible D match to TRBD1 (6 bases). Germline V gene lookup returns CDR1 KGHSH and CDR2 LQKENI. This CDR3 comprises 14 residues. V lost 7 bases and J 1 base, leaving 10 bases between the germline ends. The CDR3 DNA reads as TGTGCCAGCTATAAGGGGGAGAACACCGGGGAGCTGTTTTTT. This encodes CASYKGENTGELFF.

This sequence joins TRBV5-4 and TRBJ2-3, with 11 bases aligning to TRBD2. V lost 2 bases, J lost 0 bases, and 11 bases stayed unmatched. Germline CDR1 SGHNT, CDR2 YYREEE (reference sequence). This CDR3 has 19 amino acids. CDR3 nucleotide sequence: TGTGCCAGCAGCTTCCGGAGGCTAGCGGGAGGAGGGAGCACAGATACGCAGTATTTT. This gives the protein CASSFRRLAGGGSTDTQYF.

This chain uses TRBV7-9 with TRBJ1-4, with 7 bases aligning to TRBD1. Germline V CDR1 and CDR2: SEHNR, FQNEAQ (reference sequence). The CDR3 consists of 14 residues. Trimming at V came to 5 bases and at J to 7 bases, leaving 7 bases not matched to a gene. CDR3 amino acids: CASSLTGWGEKLFF. DNA for the CDR3: TGTGCCAGCAGCCTGACAGGGTGGGGTGAAAAACTGTTTTTT.

This clone has just a few counts. This chain uses TRBV25-1 with TRBJ2-2, with TRBD2 identical over 10 bases. The CDR3 is 17 residues long. Germline-derived CDR1 and CDR2 are MGHDK and SYGVNS. With V trimmed by 1 base and J by 4 bases, 6 bases remained unmatched. The CDR3 DNA reads as TGTGCCAGCAGTGAATTAATGAGCGGGAGGGGCACCGGGGAGCTGTTTTTT. This encodes CASSELMSGRGTGELFF.